These 5 T cell receptor beta chains were sequenced from one sample in a study of blood T cell repertoires in COVID-19. Here immunoSEQ multiplex PCR was the method, and the copy in TCRdb shows in-frame clones only, minus some. The sample holds about 73,000 clones; about 79% are singletons and the top ten take roughly 4%. Sequencing used peripheral blood. These receptors were collected from a woman aged 55-69 years with acute or convalescent COVID-19.

This clone appeared a few times. This chain connects TRBV19 to TRBJ1-5; 8 bases line up with TRBD1. The length of the CDR3 is 14 residues. Germline CDR1 LNHDA, CDR2 SQIVND (reference sequence). V shed 9 bases and J 3 bases; nucleotides not matched to a gene: 7. CDR3 nucleotides: TGTGCCAGCAATGACAGGGGATTCAATCAGCCCCAGCATTTT. Its translation is CASNDRGFNQPQHF.

This sequence joins TRBV6-4 and TRBJ2-7, with D possibly TRBD1 on 5 matching bases. Germline CDR1 and CDR2: MRHNA and SNTAGT. The length of the CDR3 is 14 residues. The V and J ends lost 4 bases and 2 bases respectively, with 12 bases between them. CDR3 residues: CASSGGIGAYEQYF. The CDR3 nucleotides are TGTGCCAGCAGTGGGGGTATAGGGGCCTACGAGCAGTACTTC.

The chain carries TRBV6-5 and TRBJ1-1; 7 bases line up with TRBD1. This CDR3 has 15 residues. J lost 0 bases, V lost 5 bases, and 6 bases had no gene match. Looked up from germline, CDR1 is MNHEY and CDR2 is SVGAGI. The CDR3 DNA reads as TGTGCCAGCAGTCGGGACAGCAGTTTGAACACTGAAGCTTTCTTT. Translated: CASSRDSSLNTEAFF.

The CDR3 nucleotides are TGTGCCAGCAGCCGAGGACTAGCGGGGGGGTCCAATGAGCAGTTCTTC. Protein sequence: CASSRGLAGGSNEQFF. The rearrangement joins TRBV11-1 to TRBJ2-1; 15 nucleotides align to TRBD2. The CDR3 sequence is 16 residues long. CDR1 and CDR2 from the germline V gene are SGHAT and FQDESV (reference sequence). Trimming took 5 bases from V and 6 from J; bases not matched to a gene: 5.

The V call is TRBV7-2, the J call TRBJ2-1; 9 bases are shared with TRBD2. After removal of 8 bases from V and 8 bases from J, the junction contained 7 bases not matched to a gene. The CDR3 is made up of 13 amino acids. The V gene's germline CDR1 is SGHTA and CDR2 FQGNSA. The CDR3 here is CASWEREDHEQFF. DNA for the CDR3: TGTGCCAGCTGGGAGCGGGAGGACCATGAGCAGTTCTTC.